This passage covers 16 T cell receptor beta chains from one sample sequenced in a study of T-cell reconstitution after alpha-beta-depleted transplantation in children. Construction of the TCRbeta library involved unique molecular identifiers. TCRdb re-called the PCR reads through MiXCR, storing one row per CDR3 protein. The sample shows some 290,000 distinct CDR3 sequences, 23% of them seen only once. Sequenced here: PBMCs, mostly from graft donor cells, sampled 180 days after TCRalphabeta/CD19-depleted stem cell transplant. The receptor source for this set is a male patient younger than 18 who had a stem cell transplant for acute lymphoblastic leukemia, so the T cells may come from the graft donor.

This clonotype was seen only a few times. The chain carries TRBV15 and TRBJ2-3, with 12 bases that match TRBD2. The CDR3 runs 14 residues. Germline CDR1 is LNHNV and CDR2 is YYDKDF (reference sequence). J gave up 4 bases and V 8 bases, and 4 bases lay outside the gene matches. In nucleotides, the CDR3 is TGTGCCACCCAGCTAGCGGGAGGGCCAGATACGCAGTATTTT. Translation: CATQLAGGPDTQYF.

The gene calls are TRBV20-1 and TRBJ2-7; possible D gene TRBD2, 6 bases. Germline V gives CDR1 DFQATT, CDR2 SNEGSKA (reference sequence). The CDR3 length is 15 residues. Trimming left V 5 bases short and J 3 bases short, with 20 bases between. CDR3 sequence reads: CSALEAGGPLYEQYF. CDR3 in DNA: TGCAGTGCTTTAGAAGCAGGAGGGCCTCTCTACGAGCAGTACTTC.

V gene TRBV10-1 combines with J gene TRBJ1-6; no firm D call. Germline CDR1 is WNHNN and CDR2 is SYGVQD (reference sequence). The V end was cut by 7 bases, the J end by 11 bases, with 9 bases between. This CDR3 contains 11 residues. The CDR3 DNA reads TGCGCCAGCATCGGCCGGCCACCCCTCCACTTT. It encodes CASIGRPPLHF.

The CDR3, as DNA: TGCGCCAGCAGCTTGTGGCAGGGGGTGGACACTGAAGCTTTCTTT. This translates into CASSLWQGVDTEAFF. This rearrangement joins TRBV5-1 to TRBJ1-1; TRBD1 agrees at 7 bases. The trim removed 1 base at V and 3 bases at J, leaving 6 bases unmatched. The CDR3 is made up of 15 amino acids. Looked up from germline, CDR1 is SGHRS and CDR2 is YFSETQ.

The sample holds a few counts of this clonotype. The genes are TRBV12-3 or TRBV12-4 and TRBJ2-3; possibly TRBD2 for D (5 bases). V was shortened by 6 bases and J by 2 bases, with 12 bases between the two germline ends. The CDR3 is made up of 14 amino acids. CDR3 sequence: CASRQRVPTDTQYF. The CDR3 region has the DNA TGTGCCAGCAGACAGAGGGTCCCCACAGATACGCAGTATTTT.

The J gene is TRBJ2-5, the V gene TRBV7-9; maybe TRBD2 (6 bases). The CDR3 covers 15 residues. From germline, CDR1 is SEHNR and CDR2 FQNEAQ (reference sequence). Trimming took 2 bases from V and 1 from J, leaving 11 bases between them. The CDR3 sequence: CASSLWRDPQETQYF. In nucleotides, the CDR3 is TGTGCCAGCAGCTTATGGCGGGACCCCCAAGAGACCCAGTACTTC.

The chain is built from TRBV15 and TRBJ2-3; 8 bases are shared with TRBD2. The CDR3 loop spans 13 amino acids. Germline lookup yields CDR1 LNHNV and CDR2 YYDKDF (reference sequence). With 6 bases clipped from V and 7 bases from J, the junction kept 6 bases outside the gene matches. The CDR3 DNA reads as TGTGCCACCAGGCGTAGCGGGAAACATACGCAGTATTTT. It yields the protein CATRRSGKHTQYF.

This clonotype was seen more than once but under ten times. The gene calls are TRBV7-9 and TRBJ2-3, with 7 nucleotides matching TRBD1. Germline values: CDR1 SEHNR, CDR2 FQNEAQ (reference sequence). The CDR3 is 14 residues long. V shed 6 bases and J 2 bases; nucleotides not matched to a gene: 5. Written as DNA, the CDR3 is TGTGCCAGCAGATCCACAGGGGACACAGATACGCAGTATTTT. Translating gives CASRSTGDTDTQYF.

This clonotype was seen repeatedly, ten times or more. The rearrangement links TRBV29-1 to TRBJ1-5; no reliable D call. The CDR3 has 13 amino acids. CDR1 is SQVTM, CDR2 ANQGSEA, per germline. Between the trimmed V and J ends, which lost 7 bases and 3 bases, there was a span of 13 bases. The CDR3 loop is CSAQRGANQPQHF. The CDR3 DNA reads as TGCAGCGCACAACGGGGTGCCAATCAGCCCCAGCATTTT.

This clonotype was detected ten times or more. No DNA is shown, since the ends of the CDR3 on it are uncertain; the CDR3 is the one TCRdb lists. The chain links TRBV6-1 to TRBJ1-2; the table's D call, TRBD1, was not checked against the DNA. Germline V gene lookup returns CDR1 MNHNS and CDR2 SASEGT. The CDR3 is made up of 18 amino acids, end residues included. The CDR3 reads CASSILGGSALNNYGYTF.

This clonotype was counted only a few times. CDR3 DNA: TGTGCCAGCAGCCGCCAGGGTAGGATGGGGGCTTTCTTT. Amino acid sequence: CASSRQGRMGAFF. The genes are TRBV7-9 and TRBJ1-1; D is perhaps TRBD1 (5 bases). This CDR3 spans 13 amino acids. The V and J ends lost 5 bases and 11 bases respectively, with 18 bases between them. The germline V gene encodes CDR1 SEHNR and CDR2 FQNEAQ (reference sequence). Supplemented by reference TRBV7-9 and TRBJ1-1, the full variable domain reads DTGVSQNPRHKITKRGQNVTFRCDPISEHNRLYWYRQTLGQGPEFLTYFQNEAQLEKSRLLSDRFSAERPKGSFSTLEIQRTEQGDSAMYLCASSRQGRMGAFFGQGTRLTVV.

This clonotype was recorded a few times. The chain carries TRBV27 and TRBJ2-3, with TRBD2 matching 7 bases. The CDR3 sequence is 15 residues long. J lost 5 bases, V lost 4 bases, and 9 bases had no gene match. Looked up from germline, CDR1 is MNHEY and CDR2 is SMNVEV (reference sequence). The CDR3 here is CASSSPLRERDTQYF. In DNA form, the CDR3 reads TGTGCCAGCAGTTCCCCCTTGCGGGAGCGAGATACGCAGTATTTT.

This clonotype was recorded a few times. The V call is TRBV20-1, the J call TRBJ2-5, with D unresolved. CDR3 length: 11 residues. Trimming cost V 3 bases and J 5 bases, with 7 bases left between them. Germline V lookup: CDR1 DFQATT, CDR2 SNEGSKA (reference sequence). The CDR3 is CSASLVETQYF. The CDR3 bases are TGCAGTGCTAGTCTCGTGGAGACCCAGTACTTC.

V is TRBV25-1 and J is TRBJ2-2; 10 bases match TRBD2. V shed 7 bases, J shed 1 base, and the junction held 9 bases outside the gene matches. This CDR3 spans 17 amino acids. Germline V gives CDR1 MGHDK, CDR2 SYGVNS. CDR3 coding DNA: TGTGCCAGCACCGGACTAGCGGTTTCCCAGAACACCGGGGAGCTGTTTTTT. Translated: CASTGLAVSQNTGELFF.

This rearrangement joins TRBV18 to TRBJ2-1; 7 nucleotides agree with TRBD1. The CDR3 has 15 amino acids. The ends lost 0 bases at V and 2 bases at J; junction bases unmatched: 1. Looked up from germline, CDR1 is KGHSH and CDR2 is LQKENI. The DNA of the CDR3 is TGTGCCAGCTCACCACCGACAGGGCCCTACAATGAGCAGTTCTTC. Protein: CASSPPTGPYNEQFF.

This clonotype came up a few times. The V gene is TRBV4-3, the J gene TRBJ2-2, with 11 positions matching TRBD2. The germline V gene has CDR1 LGHNA and CDR2 YSLEER. The CDR3 runs 17 residues. Unmatched junction bases numbered 7, after V lost 0 bases and J lost 7 bases. CDR3 protein: CASSQDWLAGGNGELFF. The DNA for the CDR3 is TGCGCCAGCAGCCAAGATTGGCTAGCGGGAGGTAACGGGGAGCTGTTTTTT.